These 10 T cell receptor beta chains were all obtained from the same sample, sequenced in a study of blood T cell repertoires in COVID-19. Sequencing was performed with immunoSEQ multiplex PCR; in TCRdb, only in-frame clones are kept and a portion is missing. The sample lists 95,000 to 100,000 clones; roughly nine tenths were seen once. The sample consisted of peripheral blood. Every receptor here comes from a man aged 50 to 59 with acute or convalescent COVID-19.

The CDR3 sequence: CASSQPGQETYEQYF. The CDR3 DNA reads as TGTGCCAGTAGTCAACCGGGACAGGAGACCTACGAGCAGTACTTC. The chain employs TRBV19 and TRBJ2-7; 8 bases agree with TRBD1. From germline, CDR1 is LNHDA and CDR2 SQIVND (reference sequence). V was pared by 5 bases and J by 2 bases, with 8 bases of the junction left unmatched. The CDR3 consists of 15 residues.

As regards this clone: In the same sample, other DNA sequences code for this CDR3. The V and J genes are TRBV12-3 or TRBV12-4 and TRBJ1-2; the D gene is possibly TRBD1 (5 bases). The CDR3 is 13 amino acids. Trimming pared 5 bases from V and 1 base from J, leaving 8 bases between. The CDR3 reads CASSPQGNYGYTF. In nucleotides, the CDR3 is TGTGCCAGCAGTCCCCAGGGTAACTATGGCTACACCTTC.

CDR3 sequence reads: CASSSPSGFSGNTIYF. The CDR3 DNA reads as TGTGCCAGCAGTTCGCCTTCAGGGTTCTCTGGAAACACCATATATTTT. This chain uses TRBV28 with TRBJ1-3; perhaps TRBD1 as D (5 bases). CDR3 length: 16 residues. V lost 4 bases to trimming and J lost 0 bases, with 13 bases between them. From germline, CDR1 is MDHEN and CDR2 SYDVKM. Drawing the rest from reference TRBV28 and TRBJ1-3, the complete variable domain is DVKVTQSSRYLVKRTGEKVFLECVQDMDHENMFWYRQDPGLGLRLIYFSYDVKMKEKGDIPEGYSVSREKKERFSLILESASTNQTSMYLCASSSPSGFSGNTIYFGEGSWLTVV.

This sequence joins TRBV6-5 and TRBJ1-1; TRBD1 agrees at 8 bases. The CDR3 is made up of 13 amino acids. Germline-derived CDR1 and CDR2 are MNHEY and SVGAGI. V dropped 4 bases and J dropped 7; count of bases not matched to a gene: 5. CDR3 in amino acids: CASSFRGRDEAFF. The CDR3 coding sequence is TGTGCCAGCAGTTTCAGGGGGCGGGATGAAGCTTTCTTT.

The rearrangement uses TRBV6-2 or TRBV6-3 and TRBJ2-5; 7 bases fit TRBD1. This CDR3 has 17 residues. The germline gives CDR1 MNHEY, CDR2 SVGEGT. V shed 2 bases, J shed 5 bases, and the junction held 14 bases outside the gene matches. The CDR3, as DNA: TGTGCCAGCAGTTACCCGACAGGGAGAGGGTTATGGGAGACCCAGTACTTC. Encoded protein: CASSYPTGRGLWETQYF.

The chain uses TRBV18 and TRBJ2-7; 10 bases map to TRBD1. This CDR3 has 15 residues. J was trimmed by 9 bases and V by 3 bases; bases with no gene match: 11. CDR1 KGHSH and CDR2 LQKENI come from the germline V gene. The CDR3 protein is CASSPLDRGPGRQYF. CDR3 DNA sequence: TGTGCCAGCTCACCTCTCGACAGGGGGCCCGGAAGGCAGTACTTC.

V is TRBV11-2 and J is TRBJ2-7, with D perhaps TRBD2 (6 bases). The CDR3 loop spans 17 amino acids. Germline V CDR1 and CDR2: SGHAT, FQNNGV. Trimming took 4 bases from V and 3 from J, leaving 22 bases between them. CDR3 sequence (DNA): TGTGCCAGCAGCTCCCGTGGGACGGGGAGGAGCATCTACGAGCAGTACTTC. Residues: CASSSRGTGRSIYEQYF. Complete variable domain (other parts from reference TRBV11-2 and TRBJ2-7): EAGVAQSPRYKIIEKRQSVAFWCNPISGHATLYWYQQILGQGPKLLIQFQNNGVVDDSQLPKDRFSAERLKGVDSTLKIQPAKLEDSAVYLCASSSRGTGRSIYEQYFGPGTRLTVT.

The V gene is TRBV29-1, the J gene TRBJ2-1; D is unclear. Trimming removed 5 bases at V and 0 bases at J, with 14 bases between. The CDR3 totals 15 residues. Germline V lookup: CDR1 SQVTM, CDR2 ANQGSEA. CDR3 sequence (DNA): TGCAGCGTTCTACCCTCTACCTCCTCCTACAATGAGCAGTTCTTC. Protein product: CSVLPSTSSYNEQFF.

This chain connects TRBV6-2 or TRBV6-3 to TRBJ1-5; D is undetermined. The germline V and J ends were trimmed by 4 bases and 7 bases, with 14 bases remaining between them. This CDR3 region has 14 residues. In germline, CDR1 is MNHEY, CDR2 SVGEGT. The CDR3 here is CASSFGVGRQPQHF. CDR3 nucleotide sequence: TGTGCCAGCAGTTTCGGGGTTGGAAGGCAGCCCCAGCATTTT.

The chain has TRBV27 and TRBJ1-2; TRBD1 is a possible D gene (6 bases). Trimming cost V 3 bases and J 3 bases, with 11 bases left between them. The CDR3 spans 14 residues. Germline V CDR1 and CDR2: MNHEY, SMNVEV (reference sequence). The CDR3 here is CASSLGASDYGYTF. The CDR3 coding sequence is TGTGCCAGCAGTTTGGGGGCTTCGGACTATGGCTACACCTTC.